This TCR beta chain was obtained from a study of beta chain features in type 1 diabetes (dated by TCRdb to 2017 to 2018). For the study in its entirety: Mean age, gender distribution, total cell number and subset yield did not differ between patients and healthy donors. A total of 100 million to 110 million sorted cells were examined across all samples, and a strong correlation was observed between cell number per subset and RNA yield. The study compared TCRB repertoires of sorted circulating CD4+ T cell subsets between recently diagnosed type 1 diabetes patients and matched healthy donors. Regulatory and stem cell-like memory subsets were isolated from only 8 patients and about eight healthy donors, whereas naive and central memory subsets came from all 30 or so donors. Overall study results and their limits: Because cDNA was sequenced instead of genomic DNA, activated cells with high expression could be over-represented, although the groups did not differ in activation or CD3 levels. Shorter templates might have been favored by PCR, but patient and control samples were amplified and corrected together, so both groups would have been affected equally by any skew. Fewer insertions and more nucleotide deletions at VDJ recombination sites were observed in patients with type 1 diabetes, implying thymic rearrangement abnormalities. Naive, central memory and regulatory TCRB repertoires appeared more similar among patients than among healthy donors. Because the HLA sub-analyses included only small numbers of individuals, any influence of HLA type on TCRB rearrangement was left unresolved. In all four CD4+ subsets, TCRB CDR3 length was moderately but significantly shorter in type 1 diabetes patients.

For this clone: Its target antigen remains unknown. Within one base of it there is no much larger clone, and no base qualities were kept.

The junction shows trimming of 2 bases on V and 1 base on J, plus 9 bases between the germline ends. Including the terminal cysteine and phenylalanine, the CDR3 comprises 15 residues. Only the CDR3 DNA stays, 45 bases, in frame from base 1. Looking up the germline V gene (reference sequence) yields CDR1 MNHEY and CDR2 SMNVEV. All of the isolated RNA was reverse transcribed with the High Capacity cDNA Reverse Transcription Kit, so expressed TCRB transcripts were sequenced. Naive, central memory and regulatory T cell samples underwent deep immunoSEQ sequencing, averaging about 3.3 million total reads per sample. After sorted cells were lysed in RLT buffer, RNA was extracted with DNase-treated RNeasy Micro or Mini kits, with the choice depending on cell number. To prevent cross-contamination, each cell subset was processed individually, whereas patient and healthy donor samples were processed jointly. Using the immunoSEQ multiplex PCR, TCRB sequences were amplified from cDNA into 87-bp fragments spanning the CDR3 region. The amplicons were sequenced using the Illumina HiSeq platform. As for the authors' bioinformatics: Synthetic template baselines were used to correct PCR bias computationally, reads within Hamming distance 2 were collapsed, and singletons that could not be merged were discarded. Reads were aligned against IMGT so that V, D and J genes, CDR3 length and insertions or deletions at six rearrangement sites could be assigned. Within each subset, clonotype counts were normalized to sorted cell number, and only after that were true diversity and Gini coefficients computed with the tcR R package. Repertoire sharing was quantified using the overlap coefficient calculated on TCRB nucleotide sequences. Out-of-frame TCRB sequences from naive cells were analyzed as a proxy for the pre-selection repertoire. Sourced from immuneACCESS, this table was stored by TCRdb with only in-frame sequences that have V and J called. A share of the clones is absent; for the studies checked, an unresolved V gene accounts for under half, and the remainder has no known explanation. V, J and clone size are taken as reported in that table, and D and trimming were inferred from the DNA itself. Counted in this sample were 640,000 or so clones; over 10% of them appeared once. The ten largest clonotypes hold less than 0.025% of the sample.

From each donor, a single peripheral blood sample of about 100 mL on average was drawn into heparinised tubes. A BD FACSAria II and a panel including CD45RO, CCR7, CD25, CD127, CD95 and CD27 were used to sort naive, central memory, regulatory and stem cell-like memory CD4+ T cells. Every sorted population had a purity above 95%. PBMCs were isolated immediately by Lymphoprep density gradient centrifugation and stained directly without culture. So that batch effects would be minimized, each experiment stained and sorted samples in pairs, pairing one healthy donor with one patient. Recombination linked TRBV27 to TRBJ2-1; too little of a D gene remains to name it. The TCR originated in a man aged 18 to 35 with type 1 diabetes. Sequenced material: naive CD4+ T cells from blood. The sample's cell subset or site label is to be understood as: true naive CD4+ T cells. The CDR3 region has the sequence CASSLRAGSYNEQFF. The bases are TGTGCCAGCAGTTTAAGGGCAGGATCCTACAATGAGCAGTTCTTC.